Shown below are 21 T cell receptor beta chains from a single sample sequenced in a study of radiation and T cells in renal cell carcinoma. Time point denoted: blood 2 weeks post-SBRT. Specified treatment: 15 Gy SBRT to primary tumor, nephrectomy 4 weeks later. Method: immunoSEQ multiplex PCR; TCRdb's copy keeps in-frame clones and lacks some. The repertoire holds more than 75,000 clones, around 86% seen once, with 22% in the top ten. This specimen consisted of blood, obtained from a patient whose treatment included radiotherapy and nephrectomy. The receptors shown here come from a woman aged 50 to 65 with renal cell carcinoma.

This chain joins TRBV21-1 and TRBJ1-6. TRBV21-1 is listed as a pseudogene. This CDR3 region has 15 residues. The CDR3 DNA reads TGTGCACGGAACCCCCAAGGGCCTGATAATTCACCCCTCCACTTT. Translated, it gives CARNPQGPDNSPLHF.

V and J are TRBV9 and TRBJ1-1, with unresolved D. The V end was cut by 2 bases, the J end by 0 bases, with 5 bases between. In germline, CDR1 is SGDLS, CDR2 YYNGEE. The CDR3 spans 13 residues. The CDR3 loop reads CASSVSMNTEAFF. CDR3 DNA: TGTGCCAGCAGCGTTAGCATGAACACTGAAGCTTTCTTT.

This rearrangement joins TRBV6-1 to TRBJ2-7; 7 bases are a match to TRBD1. This CDR3 is built from 11 residues. Per the germline V gene, CDR1 is MNHNS and CDR2 is SASEGT. In DNA form, the CDR3 reads TGTGCGAGTGGGGACAGCTACGAGCAGTACTTC. This gives the protein CASGDSYEQYF.

The chain carries TRBV19 and TRBJ2-6; D ambiguous. The germline V gene encodes CDR1 LNHDA and CDR2 SQIVND (reference sequence). The V end was cut by 4 bases, the J end by 4 bases, with 14 bases between. The CDR3 spans 16 residues. CDR3 region: CASSTLPGEGANVLTF. CDR3 nucleotide sequence: TGTGCCAGTAGTACCTTGCCAGGCGAGGGGGCCAACGTCCTGACTTTC.

The chain carries TRBV6-6 and TRBJ1-1, with no clear D. This CDR3 is built from 13 residues. Germline V gene lookup returns CDR1 MNHNY and CDR2 SVGAGI (reference sequence). V gave up 4 bases and J gave up 11 bases, with 17 bases separating them. The chain's CDR3 is CASSSSGNPSAFF. Here the CDR3 DNA reads TGTGCCAGCAGTTCCTCGGGGAACCCTAGTGCTTTCTTT.

This chain links TRBV7-2 with TRBJ1-5; D gene ambiguous. Trimming shortened V by 3 bases and J by 2 bases, and 5 bases separated the two germline ends. Germline V gene data show CDR1 as SGHTA and CDR2 as FQGNSA. The CDR3 contains 13 residues. CDR3 region: CASSFIRNQPQHF. Written as DNA, the CDR3 is TGTGCCAGCAGCTTTATCCGCAATCAGCCCCAGCATTTT.

V is TRBV5-1 and J is TRBJ2-1; 7 bases align to TRBD2. The CDR3 loop spans 15 amino acids. Germline V gives CDR1 SGHRS, CDR2 YFSETQ. Germline trimming cut 0 bases from V and 7 bases from J; bases unmatched to any gene: 7. As DNA, the CDR3 is TGCGCCAGCAGCTTGGTTGCGGGAGAGACGAATGAGCAGTTCTTC. Its protein is CASSLVAGETNEQFF.

The chain is built from TRBV7-8 and TRBJ1-1; no definite D call. V lost 3 bases and J lost 2, with 13 bases in between. This CDR3 contains 15 residues. Germline CDR1 and CDR2: SGHVS and FQNEAQ. CDR3 sequence (DNA): TGTGCCAGCAGCTTGTCCCGATGGACTAACACTGAAGCTTTCTTT. Amino acid sequence: CASSLSRWTNTEAFF. Based on the CDR3 plus reference TRBV7-8 and TRBJ1-1, the full variable domain is GAGVSQSPRYKVAKRGQDVALRCDPISGHVSLFWYQQALGQGPEFLTYFQNEAQLDKSGLPSDRFFAERPEGSVSTLKIQRTQQEDSAVYLCASSLSRWTNTEAFFGQGTRLTVV.

The chain uses TRBV30 and TRBJ1-5; 7 positions agree with TRBD1. The V gene end was trimmed by 2 bases and the J gene end by 4 bases; junction bases not matched to a gene: 11. CDR1 is GTSNPN, CDR2 SVGIG, per germline (reference sequence). The CDR3 loop spans 16 amino acids. In DNA form, the CDR3 reads TGTGCCTGGAGTCTAGGGGTGGGGACAGTTAATCAGCCCCAGCATTTT. Residues: CAWSLGVGTVNQPQHF. The full variable domain, with the rest looked up from reference TRBV30 and TRBJ1-5, is SQTIHQWPATLVQPVGSPLSLECTVEGTSNPNLYWYRQAAGRGLQLLFYSVGIGQISSEVPQNLSASRPQDRQFILSSKKLLLSDSGFYLCAWSLGVGTVNQPQHFGDGTRLSIL.

The chain employs TRBV18 and TRBJ2-7; maybe TRBD1 (6 bases). This CDR3 region has 14 residues. Germline V gene lookup returns CDR1 KGHSH and CDR2 LQKENI. V gave up 0 bases and J gave up 3 bases, with 9 bases separating them. CDR3 bases: TGTGCCAGCTCACCACCTACAGGGTACTACGAGCAGTACTTC. This sequence encodes CASSPPTGYYEQYF.

This clone was observed a single time. The chain joins TRBV19 to TRBJ2-5; D remains unclear. The CDR3 has 12 residues. The germline CDR1 and CDR2 sequences are LNHDA and SQIVND (reference sequence). Between the trimmed V and J ends, which lost 8 bases and 2 bases, there was a span of 9 bases. This chain's CDR3 is CASGEDQETQYF. CDR3 coding DNA: TGTGCCAGTGGCGAGGATCAAGAGACCCAGTACTTC. Supplemented by reference TRBV19 and TRBJ2-5, the full variable domain reads DGGITQSPKYLFRKEGQNVTLSCEQNLNHDAMYWYRQDPGQGLRLIYYSQIVNDFQKGDIAEGYSVSREKKESFPLTVTSAQKNPTAFYLCASGEDQETQYFGPGTRLLVL.

The chain joins TRBV19 to TRBJ1-5; D not certain. Deletions cut 1 base from V and 2 bases from J, with 9 bases between. Germline loops: CDR1 LNHDA, CDR2 SQIVND (reference sequence). The length of the CDR3 is 15 residues. This CDR3 is CASSIGAVGNQPQHF. The CDR3 nucleotides are TGTGCCAGTAGTATAGGGGCAGTGGGCAATCAGCCCCAGCATTTT.

The rearrangement links TRBV28 to TRBJ1-2; 7 positions match TRBD1. The CDR3 has 14 residues. Trimming cost V 5 bases and J 7 bases; bases outside gene matches: 10. Looked up from germline, CDR1 is MDHEN and CDR2 is SYDVKM. The CDR3 DNA is TGTGCCAGCAGTCCGACGACAGGGACGGGTGGCTACACCTTC. It is translated as CASSPTTGTGGYTF.

CDR3 nucleotides: TGTGCCAGTAGTATACGAGGGACGTACGAGCAGTACTTC. It specifies CASSIRGTYEQYF. The chain recombines TRBV19 with TRBJ2-7; D is perhaps TRBD1 or TRBD2 (5 bases each). The CDR3 has 13 amino acids. Germline V gene lookup returns CDR1 LNHDA and CDR2 SQIVND (reference sequence). V lost 2 bases, J lost 4 bases, and 9 bases lay in between.

J is TRBJ2-7 and V is TRBV14; D is unclear. The V and J ends lost 0 bases and 4 bases respectively, with 16 bases between them. This CDR3 has 16 residues. In germline, CDR1 is SGHDN, CDR2 FVKESK. CDR3 nucleotide sequence: TGTGCCAGCAGCCAAGAATCAGAGACCCCGGGTTACGAGCAGTACTTC. It is translated as CASSQESETPGYEQYF.

This clone showed up just once. This chain connects TRBV18 to TRBJ2-7; D may be TRBD1 (5 bases). Germline CDR1 reads KGHSH; CDR2 reads LQKENI. This CDR3 is built from 14 residues. V lost 3 bases to trimming and J lost 2 bases, with 11 bases between them. In nucleotides, the CDR3 is TGTGCCAGCTCACCCCTTGCGGACACCTACGAGCAGTACTTC. As protein: CASSPLADTYEQYF.

The chain employs TRBV18 and TRBJ1-1; D remains unclear. The germline CDR1 and CDR2 sequences are KGHSH and LQKENI. CDR3 length equals 13 residues. The ends were cut back, 4 bases at V and 1 base at J, with 7 bases in the middle. This CDR3 is CASSHPPNTEAFF. CDR3 coding DNA: TGTGCCAGCTCACACCCACCGAACACTGAAGCTTTCTTT.

This chain connects TRBV4-3 to TRBJ2-2; 7 bases align to TRBD2. The CDR3 is 18 amino acids. Per the germline V gene, CDR1 is LGHNA and CDR2 is YSLEER. After removal of 0 bases from V and 0 bases from J, the junction contained 7 bases not matched to a gene. CDR3 nucleotide sequence: TGCGCCAGCAGCCAAGATTTCCTAGCGGACGCGAACACCGGGGAGCTGTTTTTT. Its protein product is CASSQDFLADANTGELFF.

This clone has just one count. CDR3 protein: CSVDVGAGNEQFF. The CDR3 region has the DNA TGCAGCGTTGATGTCGGGGCGGGCAATGAGCAGTTCTTC. The rearrangement links TRBV29-1 to TRBJ2-1; D may be TRBD1 or TRBD2 (5 bases each). Germline V gives CDR1 SQVTM, CDR2 ANQGSEA. V gave up 3 bases and J gave up 6 bases, with 12 bases separating them. The CDR3 extends over 13 amino acids.

This chain uses TRBV5-1 with TRBJ1-2, with D unresolved. Germline CDR1 SGHRS, CDR2 YFSETQ. V lost 0 bases and J 6 bases, leaving 9 bases between the germline ends. This CDR3 region has 13 residues. CDR3 nucleotides: TGCGCCAGCAGCTTGGGTAGAGAAGATGGCTACACCTTC. It codes for CASSLGREDGYTF.

Written as DNA, the CDR3 is TGTGCCAGCAGTTATCACGACGGGGGGGCCATAGATACGCAGTATTTT. This translates into CASSYHDGGAIDTQYF. This chain links TRBV6-5 with TRBJ2-3; TRBD2 matches at 8 bases. The length of the CDR3 is 16 residues. The germline CDR1 and CDR2 sequences are MNHEY and SVGAGI. The trim removed 3 bases at V and 5 bases at J, leaving 10 bases unmatched.